Presented here are 27 T cell receptor beta chains from one specimen sequenced in a study of post-analysis software for immune sequencing data. For these receptors, no antigen is known. Study conclusions and caveats: TRBV5-6, TRBV5-1 and TRBV20-1 were among several TRBV segments more frequent in patients than controls.

The authors incorporated unique molecular identifiers into the TCR beta cDNA libraries. In TCRdb, the PCR reads were re-called with MiXCR into one record per CDR3 protein. The sample lists 750,000 to 950,000 distinct CDR3 sequences; approximately 44% were seen once. The specimen was blood. The receptors shown here come from a girl between 5 and 17 years old with multiple sclerosis.

The table lists this clonotype with a few counts. This rearrangement joins TRBV6-4 to TRBJ2-1; 7 bases align to TRBD2. Unmatched junction bases numbered 4, after V lost 2 bases and J lost 0 bases. The CDR3 totals 16 residues. Germline V lookup: CDR1 MRHNA, CDR2 SNTAGT. The CDR3 spells CASSDGTTSSYNEQFF. The CDR3 coding sequence is TGTGCCAGCAGTGACGGGACTACCAGCTCCTACAATGAGCAGTTCTTC.

The chain is built from TRBV24-1 and TRBJ1-2; D remains unclear. The CDR3 covers 11 residues. The V end was cut by 3 bases, the J end by 4 bases, with 2 bases between. The germline gives CDR1 KGHDR, CDR2 SFDVKD. This chain's CDR3 is CATSDGYGYTF. CDR3 nucleotide sequence: TGTGCCACCAGTGATGGCTATGGCTACACCTTC.

This clonotype was counted a single time. The chain combines TRBV15 with TRBJ2-1, with D tentatively TRBD1 (6 bases). Germline CDR1 LNHNV, CDR2 YYDKDF (reference sequence). V was cut by 5 bases and J by 7 bases, with 9 bases left in between. The CDR3 extends over 12 amino acids. CDR3 region: CATSPRGNEQFF. In DNA, the CDR3 is TGTGCCACCAGCCCGAGGGGGAATGAGCAGTTCTTC.

The gene calls are TRBV20-1 and TRBJ2-1, with 12 bases lining up with TRBD2. The CDR3 is 15 amino acids. The V gene's germline CDR1 is DFQATT and CDR2 SNEGSKA (reference sequence). Unmatched junction bases numbered 5, after V lost 2 bases and J lost 6 bases. CDR3 residues: CSARLRLAGANEQFF. In DNA, the CDR3 is TGCAGTGCTAGACTACGACTAGCGGGAGCCAATGAGCAGTTCTTC.

The J gene is TRBJ2-5, the V gene TRBV12-3 or TRBV12-4; tentative D call: TRBD2 (6 bases). The CDR3 extends over 14 amino acids. The V gene lost 6 bases and the J gene lost 9 bases, with 20 bases spanning the gap. CDR3 loop: CASSDGRNLMAQYF. CDR3 in DNA: TGTGCCAGCAGCGACGGGAGAAATCTGATGGCCCAGTACTTC.

J is TRBJ2-1 and V is TRBV5-6; maybe TRBD2 (6 bases). CDR3 size: 13 residues. V lost 4 bases, J lost 8 bases, and 13 bases lay in between. Germline values: CDR1 SGHDT, CDR2 YYEEEE. The CDR3 DNA reads TGTGCCAGCAGCCCACCGGGACTTCATGAGCAGTTCTTC. Translation: CASSPPGLHEQFF.

V and J are TRBV7-3 and TRBJ2-3; D is unclear. V gave up 3 bases and J gave up 2 bases, with 12 bases separating them. Germline CDR1 is SGHTA and CDR2 is FQGTGA. CDR3 length equals 15 residues. CDR3 DNA: TGTGCCAGCAGCTTTACCGGCTCCCTCACAGATACGCAGTATTTT. Its protein is CASSFTGSLTDTQYF.

This clonotype was seen a single time. V gene TRBV29-1 combines with J gene TRBJ2-3; D is unresolved. The CDR3 runs to 13 residues. The V gene's germline CDR1 is SQVTM and CDR2 ANQGSEA. Trimming left V 4 bases short and J 0 bases short, with 8 bases between. The CDR3 nucleotides are TGCAGCGTTGGAGCGCCAAGCACAGATACGCAGTATTTT. As protein: CSVGAPSTDTQYF.

The sample holds a few counts of this clonotype. CDR3 coding DNA: TGCAGCGTTGAGTCTAGCGAAGGCTACGAGCAGTACTTC. Translation: CSVESSEGYEQYF. The gene calls are TRBV29-1 and TRBJ2-7, with D perhaps matching TRBD2 (6 bases). The germline V gene encodes CDR1 SQVTM and CDR2 ANQGSEA. This CDR3 spans 13 amino acids. With 3 bases removed from V and 3 bases from J, the gap between germline ends came to 12 bases.

This sequence joins TRBV7-9 and TRBJ2-3; D not resolved. The germline gives CDR1 SEHNR, CDR2 FQNEAQ (reference sequence). Trimming removed 5 bases from V and 0 bases from J, with 12 bases in between. The CDR3 has 15 residues. The CDR3 reads CASSPADPSTDTQYF. The CDR3 DNA reads as TGTGCCAGCAGCCCGGCAGATCCTAGCACAGATACGCAGTATTTT.

The chain has TRBV5-1 and TRBJ2-1; 7 nucleotides match TRBD2. The CDR3 is made up of 16 amino acids. The germline V gene encodes CDR1 SGHRS and CDR2 YFSETQ. With V trimmed by 5 bases and J by 2 bases, 10 bases remained unmatched. Here the CDR3 DNA reads TGCGCCAGCAGGACCGGGGGGACCATCGCCTACAATGAGCAGTTCTTC. Protein: CASRTGGTIAYNEQFF.

The CDR3 spells CASSGLAGVYNEQFF. The CDR3 bases are TGTGCCAGCAGTGGCCTAGCGGGAGTCTACAATGAGCAGTTCTTC. The V and J genes are TRBV27 and TRBJ2-1, with 10 positions matching TRBD2. V was pared by 5 bases and J by 3 bases, with 4 bases of the junction left unmatched. The CDR3 sequence is 15 residues long. Germline V lookup: CDR1 MNHEY, CDR2 SMNVEV (reference sequence).

V usage is TRBV20-1 and J usage is TRBJ2-1; 9 bases align to TRBD2. With 5 bases clipped from V and 0 bases from J, the junction kept 2 bases outside the gene matches. The CDR3 has 14 amino acids. The germline V gene has CDR1 DFQATT and CDR2 SNEGSKA (reference sequence). The CDR3 reads CSASSGASYNEQFF. The DNA for the CDR3 is TGCAGTGCTTCTAGCGGGGCCTCCTACAATGAGCAGTTCTTC.

The CDR3 coding sequence is TGTGCCACCAGCAGAGATTCCCCTACTACAGGGGATGAGCAGTTCTTC. It encodes CATSRDSPTTGDEQFF. The chain carries TRBV15 and TRBJ2-1, with TRBD1 identical over 7 bases. V gave up 0 bases and J gave up 8 bases; unmatched junction bases: 10. Germline lookup yields CDR1 LNHNV and CDR2 YYDKDF (reference sequence). The CDR3 length is 16 residues.

The chain recombines TRBV6-5 with TRBJ2-3, with 9 bases aligning to TRBD1. Germline V gene sequence: CDR1 MNHEY, CDR2 SVGAGI. The CDR3 sequence is 16 residues long. Losses at the gene ends were 11 bases for V and 3 bases for J; bases not matched to a gene: 15. The CDR3 nucleotides are TGTGCCGTGAAAGGGGAGAACGACAGGGGGACAGATACGCAGTATTTT. It is translated as CAVKGENDRGTDTQYF.

The rearrangement links TRBV6-5 to TRBJ2-1; D gene uncertain. CDR1 and CDR2 from the germline V gene are MNHEY and SVGAGI. Trimming stripped 4 bases from V and 13 bases from J, with 8 bases between. The CDR3 covers 10 residues. The CDR3 region is CASSSPPQFF. The CDR3 DNA reads TGTGCCAGCAGTTCGCCCCCCCAGTTCTTC.

This chain joins TRBV20-1 and TRBJ1-4; D is undetermined. Trimming cost V 3 bases and J 8 bases, with 7 bases left between them. The CDR3 is 11 residues long. The germline V gene has CDR1 DFQATT and CDR2 SNEGSKA (reference sequence). This CDR3 is CSASLKEKLFF. The CDR3 coding sequence is TGCAGTGCTAGTCTCAAAGAAAAACTGTTTTTT.

The sample holds a few counts of this clonotype. The genes are TRBV20-1 and TRBJ1-2, with no clear D. The CDR3 covers 13 residues. The germline V and J ends were trimmed by 6 bases and 8 bases, with 19 bases remaining between them. CDR1 and CDR2 (germline): DFQATT, SNEGSKA (reference sequence). For the CDR3, the DNA is TGCAGTGCCGTCGGACCGGCGACGAGAGGCTACACCTTC. The encoded protein is CSAVGPATRGYTF.

This clonotype was recorded at least ten times. This chain links TRBV11-2 with TRBJ1-2; D ambiguous. The CDR3 is made up of 16 amino acids. V was cut by 5 bases and J by 5 bases, with 21 bases left in between. Germline V CDR1 and CDR2: SGHAT, FQNNGV. The CDR3 DNA follows: TGTGCCAGCAGCCCCAGACGGCAGGCCCGTCATTATGGCTACACCTTC. Protein: CASSPRRQARHYGYTF.

This rearrangement joins TRBV4-2 to TRBJ2-7; 9 bases align to TRBD2. V was clipped by 0 bases and J by 4 bases; unmatched bases: 4. CDR3 length: 15 residues. Germline V lookup: CDR1 LGHNA, CDR2 YNFKEQ. The chain's CDR3 is CASSQDSGSRYEQYF. CDR3 in DNA: TGTGCCAGCAGCCAAGATAGCGGGAGTCGGTACGAGCAGTACTTC.

This clonotype was picked up a small number of times. The chain combines TRBV29-1 with TRBJ2-3, with 8 positions matching TRBD2. The ends lost 3 bases at V and 10 bases at J; junction bases unmatched: 6. Germline assignment: CDR1 SQVTM and CDR2 ANQGSEA. The CDR3 extends over 12 amino acids. In DNA, the CDR3 is TGCAGCGTTGAGGTCGATAGCGGGGCGCAGTATTTT. It specifies CSVEVDSGAQYF.

The chain's CDR3 is CSARGDRYSNQPQHF. Written as DNA, the CDR3 is TGCAGTGCTAGGGGGGACCGATATAGCAATCAGCCCCAGCATTTT. V gene TRBV20-1 combines with J gene TRBJ1-5, with a weak D call TRBD1 (5 bases). V lost 3 bases, J lost 0 bases, and 12 bases lay in between. CDR1 is DFQATT and CDR2 is SNEGSKA in the germline V gene (reference sequence). The CDR3 consists of 15 residues.

V usage is TRBV6-1 and J usage is TRBJ2-5, with 10 bases aligning to TRBD2. CDR3 length: 14 residues. V gave up 3 bases and J gave up 11 bases; unmatched junction bases: 9. Germline CDR1 reads MNHNS; CDR2 reads SASEGT. CDR3: CASSEASGGPKQYF. The CDR3, as DNA: TGTGCCAGCAGTGAGGCTAGCGGGGGCCCCAAGCAGTACTTC.

This clonotype was seen more than once but under ten times. This chain uses TRBV11-2 with TRBJ1-2; possibly TRBD1 for D (5 bases). Germline CDR1 and CDR2: SGHAT and FQNNGV. V was pared by 2 bases and J by 2 bases, with 12 bases between. The CDR3 length is 15 residues. CDR3 in DNA: TGTGCCAGCAGCTTAAGGGGTGCAGGGAACTATGGCTACACCTTC. This codes for CASSLRGAGNYGYTF. Full variable domain (outside the CDR3, taken from reference TRBV11-2 and TRBJ1-2): EAGVAQSPRYKIIEKRQSVAFWCNPISGHATLYWYQQILGQGPKLLIQFQNNGVVDDSQLPKDRFSAERLKGVDSTLKIQPAKLEDSAVYLCASSLRGAGNYGYTFGSGTRLTVV.

The chain employs TRBV5-5 and TRBJ2-2, with 15 bases identical to TRBD2. The CDR3 sequence is 18 residues long. Germline CDR1 SGHKS, CDR2 YYEKEE (reference sequence). After removal of 4 bases from V and 0 bases from J, the junction contained 4 bases not matched to a gene. The CDR3 loop reads CASSLGLAGGSNTGELFF. DNA of the CDR3: TGTGCCAGCAGCCTCGGACTAGCGGGAGGGTCGAACACCGGGGAGCTGTTTTTT.

This sequence joins TRBV5-1 and TRBJ2-3, with D perhaps being TRBD1 or TRBD2 (5 bases each). Germline assignment: CDR1 SGHRS and CDR2 YFSETQ. V lost 0 bases to trimming and J lost 3 bases, with 14 bases between them. This CDR3 comprises 16 residues. This CDR3 is CASSLVPGRGTDTQYF. The CDR3 nucleotides are TGCGCCAGCAGCTTGGTTCCAGGGAGAGGGACAGATACGCAGTATTTT.

As for this clonotype: One junction end does not reproduce the germline sequence, and a read error may be involved. V and J are TRBV20-1 and TRBJ1-5; perhaps TRBD1 as D (6 bases). CDR1 is DFQATT and CDR2 is SNEGSKA in the germline V gene (reference sequence). The CDR3 is made up of 15 amino acids. The DNA of the CDR3 is TGCAGTGCTCGAGGACAGAAGTTTTTTAATCAGTCCCAGCATTTT. Its protein product is CSARGQKFFNQSQHF.